This T cell receptor (beta chain) originates from a study of blood T cell repertoires in COVID-19. The wider study: The United States, Italy and Spain provided the acute and convalescent COVID-19 samples. From T cells, B-cell-depleted T cells, or PBMCs came the material, which was cDNA or gDNA.

Per the authors' pipeline: Amplification of reference gene primers was used by the study to estimate nucleated cell counts. Clones were sequenced by immunoSEQ multiplex PCR, and TCRdb holds only the in-frame ones, with some missing. For V, J and clone size, that table is used; D and trimming come from the DNA. This table has approximately 300,000 clones, around 85% appearing once. Germline V gives CDR1 MDHEN, CDR2 SYDVKM. There are 16 residues in the CDR3. After removal of 5 bases from V and 3 bases from J, the junction contained 9 bases not matched to a gene. The genes are TRBV28 and TRBJ1-5, with 8 bases identical to TRBD1. The clonotype comes from a woman in her fifties or sixties with active or convalescent COVID-19. The specimen sequenced was peripheral blood. In DNA form, the CDR3 reads TGTGCCAGCAGTCCCCCGGGACAGGAAAACAATCAGCCCCAGCATTTT. Protein: CASSPPGQENNQPQHF. Complete variable domain (other parts from reference TRBV28 and TRBJ1-5): DVKVTQSSRYLVKRTGEKVFLECVQDMDHENMFWYRQDPGLGLRLIYFSYDVKMKEKGDIPEGYSVSREKKERFSLILESASTNQTSMYLCASSPPGQENNQPQHFGDGTRLSIL.